This T cell receptor (beta chain) was identified in a study of persistence of HIV-infected CD4 T cells. Note on this clone: Its target is not known.

Trimming stripped 5 bases from V and 6 bases from J, with 13 bases between. The CDR3 length is 14 residues. Germline CDR1 reads SEHNR; CDR2 reads FQNEAQ (reference sequence). Lysates of CMV-infected fibroblasts at roughly 10 ug/mL stimulated these cells. Memory cells lacking CD40L and CD69 with high CD45RO were sorted. Donors had CD4+ T cell counts above 400 cells/uL and were CMV-seropositive. The libraries were made with immunoSEQ version 4 in survey mode. Produced via immunoSEQ multiplex PCR; TCRdb's table is partial and in-frame only. The data contain 25,000 to 35,000 clones, 82% of them singletons.

The sample in question was CD4+ T cells sorted from PBMCs after roughly 20-hour stimulation, obtained from a patient who received antiretroviral therapy. The rearrangement links TRBV7-9 to TRBJ2-2; D might be TRBD1 (6 bases). The source is an adult man with HIV who was CMV-seropositive. CDR3 protein: CASSLTGYSGELFF. CDR3 DNA sequence: TGTGCCAGCAGCCTTACAGGGTATTCCGGGGAGCTGTTTTTT.